The rows below give T cell receptor beta chains drawn from one sample of a study of regulatory T cells in long-lasting Graves disease. MiXCR was run by TCRdb on the multiplex PCR reads, yielding one entry per CDR3 protein. The sample includes around 250,000 distinct CDR3 sequences, 18% of them seen just once. This sample also appeared in a second study, on T cells in Graves' hyperthyroidism and ophthalmopathy.

This specimen consisted of peripheral blood mononuclear cells (PBMCs), obtained at new diagnosis, from a patient treated with antithyroid drugs. Source of these receptors: a woman under 40 with Graves disease. Both conserved end residues are part of each CDR3. D genes are given only for firm matches. Size is omitted from some rows. Given values are once, few, many or a class for expanded clones.

CDR3 protein: CASSLAEAGELFF
CDR3 length: 13
D gene: -
clone size: many
V gene: TRBV2

CDR3 protein: CSAPGEGSNQPQHF
CDR3 length: 14
D gene: -
clone size: many
V gene: TRBV20-1

CDR3 protein: CASSLRSSGLQPQHF
CDR3 length: 15
D gene: -
clone size: many
V gene: TRBV27

CDR3 protein: CSVEVRGGGKTQYF
CDR3 length: 14
D gene: TRBD2
clone size: -
V gene: TRBV29-1

CDR3 protein: CASAGDGGRQYF
CDR3 length: 12
D gene: TRBD2
clone size: many
V gene: TRBV2

CDR3 protein: CASSLTTQETQYF
CDR3 length: 13
D gene: -
clone size: many
V gene: TRBV7-3

CDR3 protein: CASSLSMNYGYTF
CDR3 length: 13
D gene: -
clone size: few
V gene: TRBV5-6

CDR3 protein: CATAGATNAYGYTF
CDR3 length: 14
D gene: -
clone size: many
V gene: TRBV7-9

CDR3 protein: CSAIGDSGNTIYF
CDR3 length: 13
D gene: -
clone size: many
V gene: TRBV20-1

CDR3 protein: CSAKSGTYTNTGELFF
CDR3 length: 16
D gene: -
clone size: -
V gene: TRBV20-1

CDR3 protein: CASSIRLAGGGTGELFF
CDR3 length: 17
D gene: TRBD2
clone size: few
V gene: TRBV19

CDR3 protein: CSAADRVSNQPQHF
CDR3 length: 14
D gene: TRBD1
clone size: many
V gene: TRBV20-1

CDR3 protein: CASRALRGSVGVQGFRETQYF
CDR3 length: 21
D gene: TRBD1
clone size: many
V gene: TRBV2

CDR3 protein: CASSLGGTVSYEQYF
CDR3 length: 15
D gene: TRBD1
clone size: many
V gene: TRBV5-5

CDR3 protein: CSATPPGTLLSGANVLTF
CDR3 length: 18
D gene: -
clone size: many
V gene: TRBV20-1

CDR3 protein: CASSLVVYGYTF
CDR3 length: 12
D gene: -
clone size: many
V gene: TRBV7-9

CDR3 protein: CSARDSRGTEAFF
CDR3 length: 13
D gene: -
clone size: many
V gene: TRBV20-1

CDR3 protein: CATRSASYEQYF
CDR3 length: 12
D gene: -
clone size: many
V gene: TRBV6-2/TRBV6-3

CDR3 protein: CASRAGLVKNIQYF
CDR3 length: 14
D gene: TRBD2
clone size: many
V gene: TRBV6-1

CDR3 protein: CASSSLAREQYF
CDR3 length: 12
D gene: -
clone size: -
V gene: TRBV28

CDR3 protein: CASSGQGTQPQHF
CDR3 length: 13
D gene: TRBD1
clone size: many
V gene: TRBV2

CDR3 protein: CASSPGTSVRDPLNIQYF
CDR3 length: 18
D gene: -
clone size: few
V gene: TRBV18

CDR3 protein: CASSSPAGGGDTQYF
CDR3 length: 15
D gene: TRBD2
clone size: many
V gene: TRBV7-3

CDR3 protein: CASSSRTGRAYNEQFF
CDR3 length: 16
D gene: TRBD1
clone size: many
V gene: TRBV7-9

CDR3 protein: CASSEVGDENTIYF
CDR3 length: 14
D gene: -
clone size: many
V gene: TRBV6-1

CDR3 protein: CASSLARGGTYNEQFF
CDR3 length: 16
D gene: -
clone size: -
V gene: TRBV7-2